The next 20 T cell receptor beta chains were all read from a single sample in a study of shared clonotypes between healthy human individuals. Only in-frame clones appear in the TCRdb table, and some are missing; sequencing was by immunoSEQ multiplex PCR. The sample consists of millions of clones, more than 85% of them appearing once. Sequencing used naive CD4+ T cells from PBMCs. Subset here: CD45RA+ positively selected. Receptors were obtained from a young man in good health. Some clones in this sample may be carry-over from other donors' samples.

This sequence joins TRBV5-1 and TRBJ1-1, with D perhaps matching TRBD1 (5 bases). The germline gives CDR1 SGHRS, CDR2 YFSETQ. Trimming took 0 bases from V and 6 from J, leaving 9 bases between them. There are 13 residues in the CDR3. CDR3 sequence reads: CASSLERGAEAFF. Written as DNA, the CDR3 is TGCGCCAGCAGCTTGGAGCGGGGCGCTGAAGCTTTCTTT.

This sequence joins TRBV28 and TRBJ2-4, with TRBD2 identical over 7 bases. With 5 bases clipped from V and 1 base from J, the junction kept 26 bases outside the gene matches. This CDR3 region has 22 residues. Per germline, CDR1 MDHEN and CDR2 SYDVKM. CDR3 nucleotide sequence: TGTGCCAGCAGTCCCCAGACGGCGGGGGACCTCGGAAGCGGGTATGCCAAAAACATTCAGTACTTC. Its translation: CASSPQTAGDLGSGYAKNIQYF.

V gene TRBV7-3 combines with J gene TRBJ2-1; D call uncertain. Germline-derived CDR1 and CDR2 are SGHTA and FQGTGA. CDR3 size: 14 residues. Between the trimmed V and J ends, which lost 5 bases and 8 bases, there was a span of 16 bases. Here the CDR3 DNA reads TGTGCCAGCAGCCGGGTGGGCACTGGAGATGAGCAGTTCTTC. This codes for CASSRVGTGDEQFF.

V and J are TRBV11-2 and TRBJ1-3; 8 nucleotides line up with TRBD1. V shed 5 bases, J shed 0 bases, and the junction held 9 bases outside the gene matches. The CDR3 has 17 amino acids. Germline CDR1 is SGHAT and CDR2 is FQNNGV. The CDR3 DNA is TGTGCCAGCAGCATCAGACAGGGGCCTTACTCTGGAAACACCATATATTTT. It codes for CASSIRQGPYSGNTIYF.

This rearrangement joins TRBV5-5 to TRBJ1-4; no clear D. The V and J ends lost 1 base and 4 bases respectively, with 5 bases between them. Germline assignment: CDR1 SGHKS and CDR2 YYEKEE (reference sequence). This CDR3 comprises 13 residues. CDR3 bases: TGTGCCAGCAGCTTGATAGTTAATGAAAAACTGTTTTTT. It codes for CASSLIVNEKLFF.

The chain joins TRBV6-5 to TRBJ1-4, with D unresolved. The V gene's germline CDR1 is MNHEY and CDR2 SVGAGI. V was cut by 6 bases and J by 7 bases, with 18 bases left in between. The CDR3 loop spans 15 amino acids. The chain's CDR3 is CASRKGGLGSEKLFF. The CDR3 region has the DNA TGTGCCAGCAGGAAAGGAGGTTTAGGGAGTGAAAAACTGTTTTTT.

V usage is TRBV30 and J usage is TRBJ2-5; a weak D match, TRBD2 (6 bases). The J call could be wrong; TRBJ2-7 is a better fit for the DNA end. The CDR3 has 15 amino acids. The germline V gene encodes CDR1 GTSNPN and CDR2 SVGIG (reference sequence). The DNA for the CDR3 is TGTGCCTGGAATTCTAATAGCGGTCGCGCCTACGAGCAGTACTTC. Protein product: CAWNSNSGRAYEQYF.

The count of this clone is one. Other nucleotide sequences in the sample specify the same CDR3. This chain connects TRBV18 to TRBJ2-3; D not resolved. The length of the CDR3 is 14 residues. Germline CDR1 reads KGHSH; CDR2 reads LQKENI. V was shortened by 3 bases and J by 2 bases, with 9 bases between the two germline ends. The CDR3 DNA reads TGTGCCAGCTCACCGGACCGTTCCACAGATACGCAGTATTTT. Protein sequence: CASSPDRSTDTQYF. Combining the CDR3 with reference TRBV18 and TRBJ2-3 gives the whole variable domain NAGVMQNPRHLVRRRGQEARLRCSPMKGHSHVYWYRQLPEEGLKFMVYLQKENIIDESGMPKERFSAEFPKEGPSILRIQQVVRGDSAAYFCASSPDRSTDTQYFGPGTRLTVL.

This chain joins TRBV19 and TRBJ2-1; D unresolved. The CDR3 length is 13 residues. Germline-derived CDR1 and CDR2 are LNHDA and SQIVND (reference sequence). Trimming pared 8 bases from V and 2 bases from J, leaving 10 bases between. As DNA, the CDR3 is TGTGCCAGTGGTCCCTCCCCCTACAATGAGCAGTTCTTC. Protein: CASGPSPYNEQFF.

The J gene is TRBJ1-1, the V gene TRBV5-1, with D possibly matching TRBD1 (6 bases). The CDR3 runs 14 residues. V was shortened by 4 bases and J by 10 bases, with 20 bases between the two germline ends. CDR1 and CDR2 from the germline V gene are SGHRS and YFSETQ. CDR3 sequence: CASSDAGAGVLAFF. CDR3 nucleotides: TGCGCCAGCAGCGACGCAGGGGCGGGCGTTTTAGCTTTCTTT.

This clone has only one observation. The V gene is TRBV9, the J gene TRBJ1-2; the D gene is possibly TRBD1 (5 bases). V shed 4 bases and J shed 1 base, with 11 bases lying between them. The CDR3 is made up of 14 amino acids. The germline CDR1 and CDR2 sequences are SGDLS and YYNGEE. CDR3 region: CASSLLGGNYGYTF. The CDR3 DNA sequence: TGTGCCAGCAGCCTACTTGGGGGTAACTATGGCTACACCTTC. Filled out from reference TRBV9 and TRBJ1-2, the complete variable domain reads DSGVTQTPKHLITATGQRVTLRCSPRSGDLSVYWYQQSLDQGLQFLIQYYNGEERAKGNILERFSAQQFPDLHSELNLSSLELGDSALYFCASSLLGGNYGYTFGSGTRLTVV.

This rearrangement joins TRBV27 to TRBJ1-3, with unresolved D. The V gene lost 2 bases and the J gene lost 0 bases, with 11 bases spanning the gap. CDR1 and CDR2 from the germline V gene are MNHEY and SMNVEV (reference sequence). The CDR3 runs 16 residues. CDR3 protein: CASSLETDRSGNTIYF. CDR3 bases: TGTGCCAGCAGTTTAGAGACGGACCGCTCTGGAAACACCATATATTTT.

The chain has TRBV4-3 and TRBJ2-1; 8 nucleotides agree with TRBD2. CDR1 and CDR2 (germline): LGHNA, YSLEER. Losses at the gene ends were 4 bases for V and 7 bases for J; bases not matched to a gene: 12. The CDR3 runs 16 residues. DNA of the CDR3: TGCGCCAGCAGCCCTTCGATCGTAGCGGGACTAAATGAGCAGTTCTTC. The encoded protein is CASSPSIVAGLNEQFF.

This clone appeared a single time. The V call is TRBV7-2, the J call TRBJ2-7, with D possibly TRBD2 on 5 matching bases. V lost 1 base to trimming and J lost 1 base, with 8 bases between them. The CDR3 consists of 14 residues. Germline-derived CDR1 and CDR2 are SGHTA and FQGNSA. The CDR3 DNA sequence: TGTGCCAGCAGCTTAGGCCAGCGGTCCTACGAGCAGTACTTC. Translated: CASSLGQRSYEQYF.

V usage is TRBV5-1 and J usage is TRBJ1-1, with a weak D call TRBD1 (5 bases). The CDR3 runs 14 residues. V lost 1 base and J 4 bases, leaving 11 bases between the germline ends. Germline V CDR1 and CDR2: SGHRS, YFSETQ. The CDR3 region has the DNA TGCGCCAGCAGCTTGCGGTCGGGGCCCACTGAAGCTTTCTTT. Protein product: CASSLRSGPTEAFF. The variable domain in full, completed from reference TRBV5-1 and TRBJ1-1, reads KAGVTQTPRYLIKTRGQQVTLSCSPISGHRSVSWYQQTPGQGLQFLFEYFSETQRNKGNFPGRFSGRQFSNSRSEMNVSTLELGDSALYLCASSLRSGPTEAFFGQGTRLTVV.

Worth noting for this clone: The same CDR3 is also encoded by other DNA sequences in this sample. The CDR3 protein is CASSGLTGEQETQYF. In nucleotides, the CDR3 is TGTGCCAGCAGTGGCCTAACAGGGGAGCAAGAGACCCAGTACTTC. The chain recombines TRBV2 with TRBJ2-5; 7 bases are shared with TRBD1. This CDR3 contains 15 residues. Losses at the gene ends were 4 bases for V and 2 bases for J; bases not matched to a gene: 7. Germline CDR1 SNHLY, CDR2 FYNNEI.

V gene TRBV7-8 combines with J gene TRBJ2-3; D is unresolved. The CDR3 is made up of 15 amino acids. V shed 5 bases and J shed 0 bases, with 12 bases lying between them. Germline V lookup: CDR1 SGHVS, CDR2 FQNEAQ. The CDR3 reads CASSPKTHSTDTQYF. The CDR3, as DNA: TGTGCCAGCAGCCCGAAAACGCATAGCACAGATACGCAGTATTTT.

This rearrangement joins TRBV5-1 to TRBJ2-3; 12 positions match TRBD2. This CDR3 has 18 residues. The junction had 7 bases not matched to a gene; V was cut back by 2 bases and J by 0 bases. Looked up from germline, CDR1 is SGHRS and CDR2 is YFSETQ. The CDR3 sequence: CASSFRALAGGSTDTQYF. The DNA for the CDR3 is TGCGCCAGCAGCTTTAGGGCCCTAGCGGGAGGGAGCACAGATACGCAGTATTTT.

The CDR3: CASSPANIPRGYYEQYF. CDR3 sequence (DNA): TGTGCCAGCAGCCCGGCAAACATCCCGAGGGGCTACTACGAGCAGTACTTC. The chain has TRBV11-2 and TRBJ2-7; possibly TRBD1 or TRBD2 for D (5 bases each). CDR1 is SGHAT, CDR2 FQNNGV, per germline. The CDR3 is made up of 17 amino acids. V lost 5 bases and J 3 bases, leaving 23 bases between the germline ends.

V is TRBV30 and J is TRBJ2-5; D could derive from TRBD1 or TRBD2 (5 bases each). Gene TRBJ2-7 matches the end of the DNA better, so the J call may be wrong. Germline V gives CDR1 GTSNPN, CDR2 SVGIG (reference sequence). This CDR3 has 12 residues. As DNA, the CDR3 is TGTGCCGGGCAGGGAGACCCCTACGAGCAGTACTTC. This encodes CAGQGDPYEQYF.